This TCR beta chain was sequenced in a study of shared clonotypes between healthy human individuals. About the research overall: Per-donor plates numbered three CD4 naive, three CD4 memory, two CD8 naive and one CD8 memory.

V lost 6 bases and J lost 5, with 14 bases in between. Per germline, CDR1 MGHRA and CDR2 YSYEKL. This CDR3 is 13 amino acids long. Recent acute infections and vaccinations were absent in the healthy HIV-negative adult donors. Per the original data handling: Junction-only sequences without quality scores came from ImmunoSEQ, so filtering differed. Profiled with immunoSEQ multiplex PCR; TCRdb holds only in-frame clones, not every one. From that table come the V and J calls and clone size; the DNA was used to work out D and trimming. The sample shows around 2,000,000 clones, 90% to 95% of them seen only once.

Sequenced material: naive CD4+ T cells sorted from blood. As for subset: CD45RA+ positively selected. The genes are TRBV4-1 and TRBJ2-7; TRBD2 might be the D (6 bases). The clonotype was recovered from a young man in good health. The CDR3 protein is CASRPGTLDEQYF. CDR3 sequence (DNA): TGCGCCAGCAGGCCCGGGACTCTAGACGAGCAGTACTTC.